A selection of T cell receptor beta chains follows, all from one sample in a study of early T cells in non-severe SARS-CoV-2 infection. TCRdb re-called the 5' RACE reads through MiXCR, storing one row per CDR3 protein. This sample has tens of thousands of distinct CDR3 sequences; about 8% occur once, and the top ten carry roughly 3.5%. The sample taken for sequencing was whole blood. Receptors were obtained from an adult who was a healthcare worker with PCR-confirmed SARS-CoV-2 infection or an uninfected control (not recorded which). CDR3s include the opening cysteine and the closing phenylalanine or tryptophan. D genes are given only for firm matches. Clone size, where shown, is once, few, many, or a class for clones that have expanded.

V gene	CDR3 length	J gene	D gene	clone size	CDR3 DNA	CDR3 protein
TRBV7-8	15	TRBJ2-1	TRBD2	many	TGTGCCAGCAGCGCAGCGGGAGGTTCGTACAATGAGCAGTTCTTC	CASSAAGGSYNEQFF
TRBV19	15	TRBJ2-3	TRBD2	few	TGTGCCAGCAGGTATCTGGCGGGAGGTACAGATACGCAGTATTTT	CASRYLAGGTDTQYF
TRBV15	17	TRBJ2-5	.	.	TGTGCCACCAGCAGAGCGGGAAGAGGGGGTGGCCAAGAGACCCAGTACTTC	CATSRAGRGGGQETQYF
TRBV18	15	TRBJ1-1	TRBD1	many	TGTGCCAGCTCCCCCGCGGGACAGGGGTGGACTGAAGCTTTCTTT	CASSPAGQGWTEAFF
TRBV9	14	TRBJ2-7	TRBD2	.	TGTGCCAGCAGCGCGGGACTAGCGGGCTACGAGCAGTACTTC	CASSAGLAGYEQYF
TRBV29-1	12	TRBJ2-3	.	few	TGCAGCGTTGGAGGGGATGCAGATACGCAGTATTTT	CSVGGDADTQYF
TRBV5-1	14	TRBJ2-2	.	.	TGCGCCAGCAGCTTGGATTACAACACCGGGGAGCTGTTTTTT	CASSLDYNTGELFF
TRBV11-2	14	TRBJ1-1	.	.	TGTGCCAGCAGCTTAGATGTCGTGGGCACTGAAGCTTTCTTT	CASSLDVVGTEAFF
TRBV12-3/TRBV12-4	15	TRBJ2-5	.	.	TGTGCCAGCAGTTTAAGGGGGAGCGGCCAAGAGACCCAGTACTTC	CASSLRGSGQETQYF
TRBV7-2	12	TRBJ2-1	.	.	TGTGCCAGCGGGCCCCGGTACATTGAGCAGTTCTTC	CASGPRYIEQFF
TRBV19	14	TRBJ1-5	.	many	TGTGCCAGTAGTCGGGCTAAAAGGAATCAGCCCCAGCATTTT	CASSRAKRNQPQHF
TRBV28	15	TRBJ2-7	TRBD2	.	TGTGCCAGCAGTCAGGGAACTAGCGGGATCTACGAGCAGTACTTC	CASSQGTSGIYEQYF
TRBV7-9	12	TRBJ1-2	.	few	TGTGCCAGCTGGAGGGGCTACTATGGCTACACCTTC	CASWRGYYGYTF
TRBV20-1	10	TRBJ2-1	.	few	TGCAGTGGCGGGAACAATGAGCAGTTCTTC	CSGGNNEQFF
TRBV6-5	15	TRBJ2-3	TRBD2	few	TGTGCCAGCAGCCTCGGGGAGGGTACTACAGATACGCAGTATTTT	CASSLGEGTTDTQYF
TRBV29-1	14	TRBJ2-3	.	.	TGCAGCCTCCGGGGCCCAGGCGGCACAGATACGCAGTATTTT	CSLRGPGGTDTQYF
TRBV4-1	15	TRBJ2-1	TRBD2	many	TGCGCCAGCAGCCAAGTTAGCGGGGGTTACAATGAGCAGTTCTTC	CASSQVSGGYNEQFF
TRBV5-1	13	TRBJ2-7	.	many	TGCGCCAGCAAGGGAGTGGGGCTAGACGAGCAGTACTTC	CASKGVGLDEQYF
TRBV5-1	15	TRBJ1-1	.	.	TGCGCCAGCAGCCTCCTGACAGGTCAGAACACTGAAGCTTTCTTT	CASSLLTGQNTEAFF
TRBV28	14	TRBJ2-3	.	.	TGTGCCAGCACCCGGCGGACACCCGGGGATACGCAGTATTTT	CASTRRTPGDTQYF
TRBV20-1	13	TRBJ2-1	.	many	TGCAGTGCTAGTCAGGGAGTGTACAATGAGCAGTTCTTC	CSASQGVYNEQFF
TRBV6-5	12	TRBJ2-7	TRBD1	many	TGTGCCAGCAGTGGACAGGGATACGAGCAGTACTTC	CASSGQGYEQYF
TRBV29-1	13	TRBJ2-5	.	.	TGCAGCGTTGGTGGGAGTTGGAGGGAGACCCAGTACTTC	CSVGGSWRETQYF
TRBV5-1	18	TRBJ2-1	TRBD2	few	TGCGCCAGCAGCTTGAGGGGACTAGCGGGAGGGCAGTCGAGGGAGCAGTTCTTC	CASSLRGLAGGQSREQFF
TRBV28	13	TRBJ2-7	TRBD1	few	TGTGCCAGCAGTTCTATCCGGGACAGGGGACAGTACTTC	CASSSIRDRGQYF
TRBV28	16	TRBJ2-3	TRBD2	many	TGTGCCAGCAGTCCCCACCTGGCGGGAGCACTAGATACGCAGTATTTT	CASSPHLAGALDTQYF
TRBV20-1	20	TRBJ1-5	TRBD1	many	TGCAGTGCTAGAGATTGGATAAAGGGACAGGGGATTTGGAACAATCAGCCCCAGCATTTT	CSARDWIKGQGIWNNQPQHF
TRBV5-1	13	TRBJ2-3	.	many	TGCGCCAGCAGCTTGGAGGGCACAGATACGCAGTATTTT	CASSLEGTDTQYF
TRBV28	14	TRBJ2-5	.	few	TGTGCCAGCACCACCTCGGAAACGGGAGAGACCCAGTACTTC	CASTTSETGETQYF
TRBV28	15	TRBJ2-7	TRBD2	few	TGTGCCAGCAGTTATAGCGGGAGTTTTACCTACGAGCAGTACTTC	CASSYSGSFTYEQYF
TRBV5-1	15	TRBJ1-1	TRBD1	.	TGCGCCAGCAGCCTCTCCGGACAGGAGAACACTGAAGCTTTCTTT	CASSLSGQENTEAFF
TRBV18	16	TRBJ1-1	.	.	TGTGCCAGCTCACCAGTAAAACAGTTCATGAACACTGAAGCTTTTTTT	CASSPVKQFMNTEAFF
TRBV28	11	TRBJ2-7	.	many	TGTGCCAGCAGTTCTTACTACGAGCAGTACTTC	CASSSYYEQYF
TRBV24-1	14	TRBJ2-7	TRBD2	.	TGTGCCACCAGTGCGGCGGGAGGGTCACACGAGCAGTACTTC	CATSAAGGSHEQYF
TRBV27	13	TRBJ2-7	.	.	TGTGCCAGCAGTTGGGGACTTTCCTACGAGCAGTACTTC	CASSWGLSYEQYF
TRBV11-2	13	TRBJ2-7	.	many	TGTGCCAGCAGCTTGGGGGGCGGGAACGAGCAGTACTTC	CASSLGGGNEQYF
TRBV11-2	14	TRBJ2-3	.	few	TGTGCCAGCAGCTGGGACTCCATTAGGGATACGCAGTATTTT	CASSWDSIRDTQYF
TRBV12-3/TRBV12-4	13	TRBJ2-7	.	few	TGTGCCAGCAGTCCAGAAGGATCCATCGAGCAGTACTTC	CASSPEGSIEQYF
TRBV28	14	TRBJ1-2	.	many	TGTGCCAGCAGTTTAAGTGCGGCCTACTATGGCTACACCTTC	CASSLSAAYYGYTF
TRBV2	13	TRBJ2-3	.	many	TGTGCCAGCAGGTGGGGGATCACAGATACGCAGTATTTT	CASRWGITDTQYF
TRBV7-8	13	TRBJ2-2	.	few	TGTGCCAGCAGCTTAGAGGGCACCGGGGAGCTGTTTTTT	CASSLEGTGELFF
TRBV20-1	14	TRBJ2-1	.	few	TGCAGTGCTAGAGACCCAAAACTAGCAGGGGAGCAGTTCTTC	CSARDPKLAGEQFF
TRBV5-1	15	TRBJ1-5	TRBD1	.	TGCGCCAGCAGCTTGGCGTCAGGGGGTAATCAGCCCCAGCATTTT	CASSLASGGNQPQHF
TRBV7-8	15	TRBJ2-3	.	many	TGTGCCAGCAGCTTAGAGGCGGGATCCACAGATACGCAGTATTTT	CASSLEAGSTDTQYF
TRBV5-4	12	TRBJ2-7	.	many	TGTGCCAGCAGCTCGGAGTACTACGAGCAGTACTTC	CASSSEYYEQYF
TRBV18	14	TRBJ2-7	TRBD2	many	TGTGCCAGCTCACCACCGGGGGACGGGAGGAAGCAGTACTTC	CASSPPGDGRKQYF
TRBV5-6	15	TRBJ2-7	.	.	TGTGCCAGCAGCTTAGGGCAGGGTGTCCCCTACGAGCAGTACTTC	CASSLGQGVPYEQYF
TRBV7-8	15	TRBJ2-1	TRBD1	.	TGTGCCAGCAGCTTAAGGGACAGGGTTTACAATGAGCAGTTCTTC	CASSLRDRVYNEQFF
TRBV27	14	TRBJ1-2	.	many	TGTGCCAGCAGTTTAATGAAGGCTAACTATGGCTACACCTTC	CASSLMKANYGYTF
TRBV24-1	15	TRBJ2-3	.	many	TGTGCCACCAGTGACTCACCACTTCGCACAGATACGCAGTATTTT	CATSDSPLRTDTQYF
TRBV3-1	13	TRBJ1-2	.	few	TGTGCCAGCAGCCAAGGAGGGAACTATGGCTACACCTTC	CASSQGGNYGYTF
TRBV10-1	16	TRBJ2-1	TRBD2	many	TGCGCCAGCAGCCTACTTACTAGCGGGCCCCCAATCGGGCAGTTCTTC	CASSLLTSGPPIGQFF